A single sample gave rise to the 31 T cell receptor beta chains below, sequenced in a study of memory CD4+ T cells and cytomegalovirus serostatus. Single viable CD3+CD4+CD8-CD45RO+ cells were sorted as the memory CD4+ T cells. Data came from immunoSEQ multiplex PCR; TCRdb stores just in-frame clones and leaves some out. Of 30,000 to 40,000 clones in the sample, 65% to 80% were seen once. Sequenced material: memory CD4+ T cells from blood. All receptors come from an adult in good health and CMV-seropositive.

The chain combines TRBV29-1 with TRBJ1-2; D call uncertain. Germline V gene data show CDR1 as SQVTM and CDR2 as ANQGSEA. This CDR3 is built from 13 residues. V lost 3 bases and J lost 5, with 13 bases in between. The CDR3: CSVDKAGVYGYTF. CDR3 DNA: TGCAGCGTTGACAAGGCGGGAGTATATGGCTACACCTTC.

Here the CDR3 DNA reads TGTGCCACCTCTACCTCCATCTTAGCGGGAGGGCGGTCTAATGAGCAGTTCTTC. Protein: CATSTSILAGGRSNEQFF. The rearrangement links TRBV2 to TRBJ2-1; 11 bases are a match to TRBD2. The junction had 21 bases not matched to a gene; V was cut back by 10 bases and J by 7 bases. Germline V gene lookup returns CDR1 SNHLY and CDR2 FYNNEI. This CDR3 spans 18 amino acids.

This chain connects TRBV7-9 to TRBJ2-1; 9 nucleotides line up with TRBD1. The germline gives CDR1 SEHNR, CDR2 FQNEAQ (reference sequence). Trimming removed 3 bases from V and 8 bases from J; junction bases left unmatched: 5. This CDR3 is built from 14 residues. CDR3 region: CASSFGQGLDEQFF. CDR3 sequence (DNA): TGTGCCAGCAGCTTTGGACAGGGGTTGGATGAGCAGTTCTTC.

The chain recombines TRBV7-6 with TRBJ1-6; no definite D call. The CDR3 runs 14 residues. Germline assignment: CDR1 SGHVS and CDR2 FNYEAQ. V lost 1 base, J lost 8 bases, and 9 bases lay in between. CDR3 sequence: CASSLEALDSPLHF. The CDR3 nucleotides are TGTGCCAGCAGCTTAGAAGCACTGGATTCACCCCTCCACTTT.

This sequence joins TRBV29-1 and TRBJ2-5; the match to TRBD1 covers 9 bases. The DNA end favors TRBJ2-7, so the J call may be wrong. This CDR3 is built from 15 residues. Germline V gene sequence: CDR1 SQVTM, CDR2 ANQGSEA. DNA of the CDR3: TGCAGCGTTGAAGAAGGGACAGGGAGTCGCTACGAGCAGTACTTC. This encodes CSVEEGTGSRYEQYF.

The J gene is TRBJ2-4, the V gene TRBV4-1; D ambiguous. CDR3 length: 13 amino acids. Per the germline V gene, CDR1 is MGHRA and CDR2 is YSYEKL. Between the trimmed V and J ends, which lost 0 bases and 12 bases, there was a span of 12 bases. Here the CDR3 DNA reads TGCGCCAGCAGCCAAGATATGTGGAGCACTCAGTACTTC. It is translated as CASSQDMWSTQYF.

The chain has TRBV15 and TRBJ2-3; perhaps TRBD1 as D (5 bases). This CDR3 is 18 amino acids long. V lost 2 bases and J 1 base, leaving 19 bases between the germline ends. The germline V gene encodes CDR1 LNHNV and CDR2 YYDKDF (reference sequence). Here the CDR3 DNA reads TGTGCCACCAGCAGACCCATCATAGGGGTGTACGGCACAGATACGCAGTATTTT. Its protein product is CATSRPIIGVYGTDTQYF.

The J gene is TRBJ2-1, the V gene TRBV11-2, with 7 bases aligning to TRBD2. J lost 4 bases, V lost 0 bases, and 3 bases had no gene match. The CDR3 is 15 residues long. Germline values: CDR1 SGHAT, CDR2 FQNNGV. The CDR3, as DNA: TGTGCCAGCAGCTTAGAGCGGGGGACTTACAATGAGCAGTTCTTC. Translating gives CASSLERGTYNEQFF.

This chain joins TRBV28 and TRBJ1-4; weak D call: TRBD1 (5 bases). The CDR3 is made up of 11 amino acids. Per the germline V gene, CDR1 is MDHEN and CDR2 is SYDVKM. Trimming removed 5 bases at V and 13 bases at J, with 11 bases between. The CDR3 nucleotides are TGTGCCAGCAGTATGAGGGGTGGACTGTTTTTT. Residues: CASSMRGGLFF.

This clone showed up just a few times. This chain uses TRBV6-1 with TRBJ1-4; tentatively, D is TRBD1 (6 bases). Germline assignment: CDR1 MNHNS and CDR2 SASEGT. The CDR3 loop spans 15 amino acids. The V gene lost 8 bases and the J gene lost 7 bases, with 20 bases spanning the gap. The DNA for the CDR3 is TGTGCCAGCTACCCACGGGGGGCGCGAGGTGAAAAACTGTTTTTT. Protein product: CASYPRGARGEKLFF.

The gene calls are TRBV5-4 and TRBJ1-2; D remains ambiguous. The V gene's germline CDR1 is SGHNT and CDR2 YYREEE (reference sequence). V gave up 2 bases and J gave up 7 bases, with 12 bases separating them. The CDR3 loop spans 13 amino acids. The CDR3 nucleotides read TGTGCCAGCAGCTTACAGCCGTCGGGTGGCTACACCTTC. Translating it yields CASSLQPSGGYTF.

The gene calls are TRBV2 and TRBJ1-5, with D possibly matching TRBD1 (6 bases). Per germline, CDR1 SNHLY and CDR2 FYNNEI. The CDR3 loop spans 14 amino acids. The V end lost 8 bases, the J end lost 4 bases, and 15 bases lay between the germline ends. The CDR3 DNA reads TGTGCCAGCCGGGGGGGCAGGGATAATCAGCCCCAGCATTTT. Translated: CASRGGRDNQPQHF.

The count of this clone is one. The chain has TRBV5-5 and TRBJ2-7, with TRBD2 matching 7 bases. The trim removed 4 bases at V and 3 bases at J, leaving 10 bases unmatched. CDR3 size: 15 residues. Germline loops: CDR1 SGHKS, CDR2 YYEKEE (reference sequence). The CDR3 sequence: CASSREVARGYEQYF. CDR3 DNA: TGTGCCAGCAGCCGGGAGGTCGCCCGTGGCTACGAGCAGTACTTC.

V and J are TRBV7-2 and TRBJ1-5; D remains unclear. This CDR3 is built from 15 residues. Germline V gene sequence: CDR1 SGHTA, CDR2 FQGNSA. V was clipped by 1 base and J by 2 bases, with 9 bases between them. The CDR3 DNA reads as TGTGCCAGCAGCTTAGGTGGGCGGCGCAATCAGCCCCAGCATTTT. This sequence encodes CASSLGGRRNQPQHF.

V is TRBV9 and J is TRBJ2-7; weak D call: TRBD1 (5 bases). The CDR3 sequence is 16 residues long. V shed 0 bases and J shed 6 bases, with 19 bases lying between them. The germline CDR1 and CDR2 sequences are SGDLS and YYNGEE. CDR3 coding DNA: TGTGCCAGCAGCGTAGCTTCCTTCGGCAGGGTCGGCGAGCAGTACTTC. It codes for CASSVASFGRVGEQYF.

The V gene is TRBV7-9, the J gene TRBJ1-2, with TRBD1 identical over 8 bases. The V gene end was trimmed by 4 bases and the J gene end by 7 bases; junction bases not matched to a gene: 14. CDR3 length equals 16 residues. The germline V gene encodes CDR1 SEHNR and CDR2 FQNEAQ (reference sequence). The CDR3 loop is CASSSQGARGVGGYTF. CDR3 coding DNA: TGTGCCAGCAGCTCCCAGGGGGCGCGGGGTGTTGGTGGCTACACCTTC.

The chain joins TRBV6-5 to TRBJ1-2, with 7 nucleotides matching TRBD1. This CDR3 contains 13 residues. The ends lost 6 bases at V and 5 bases at J; junction bases unmatched: 6. Germline V gives CDR1 MNHEY, CDR2 SVGAGI. This CDR3 reads CASSLRGLYGYTF. CDR3 bases: TGTGCCAGCAGCCTCAGGGGGTTATATGGCTACACCTTC.

This chain links TRBV15 with TRBJ1-2; TRBD1 aligns across 10 bases. The CDR3 covers 15 residues. Germline V gives CDR1 LNHNV, CDR2 YYDKDF (reference sequence). V lost 5 bases, J lost 5 bases, and 8 bases stayed unmatched. CDR3 coding DNA: TGTGCCACCAGCTCCCGGGACAGGGGAGTTTATGGCTACACCTTC. Translated, it gives CATSSRDRGVYGYTF.

V gene TRBV9 combines with J gene TRBJ2-1; possible D gene TRBD1, 7 bases. Germline values: CDR1 SGDLS, CDR2 YYNGEE. This CDR3 spans 15 amino acids. V lost 0 bases and J lost 3, with 10 bases in between. CDR3 amino acids: CASSVDQGGYNEQFF. The DNA for the CDR3 is TGTGCCAGCAGCGTAGATCAGGGGGGCTACAATGAGCAGTTCTTC. Full variable domain (missing parts from reference TRBV9 and TRBJ2-1): DSGVTQTPKHLITATGQRVTLRCSPRSGDLSVYWYQQSLDQGLQFLIQYYNGEERAKGNILERFSAQQFPDLHSELNLSSLELGDSALYFCASSVDQGGYNEQFFGPGTRLTVL.

This clone was seen a handful of times. The chain joins TRBV5-1 to TRBJ2-3; 11 bases line up with TRBD2. Germline V CDR1 and CDR2: SGHRS, YFSETQ. This CDR3 is built from 17 residues. V lost 4 bases to trimming and J lost 0 bases; unmatched junction nucleotides: 7. The CDR3 reads CASSASGRSLSTDTQYF. In DNA, the CDR3 is TGCGCCAGCAGCGCTAGCGGGAGGAGCCTGAGCACAGATACGCAGTATTTT.

The chain combines TRBV11-2 with TRBJ2-4; the D call may be TRBD1 or TRBD2 (5 bases each). Trimming shortened V by 3 bases and J by 5 bases, and 14 bases separated the two germline ends. Germline CDR1 reads SGHAT; CDR2 reads FQNNGV. The CDR3 sequence is 15 residues long. The DNA of the CDR3 is TGTGCCAGCAGCTTTAAGAGGGGTTTTGAAAACATTCAGTACTTC. Amino acid sequence: CASSFKRGFENIQYF.

The chain links TRBV7-2 to TRBJ2-5, with a tentative D call TRBD2 (6 bases). CDR3 length equals 12 residues. Between the trimmed V and J ends, which lost 8 bases and 0 bases, there was a span of 7 bases. Germline V CDR1 and CDR2: SGHTA, FQGNSA. In nucleotides, the CDR3 is TGTGCCAGCGGGGGGTACCAAGAGACCCAGTACTTC. It is translated as CASGGYQETQYF.

V usage is TRBV5-4 and J usage is TRBJ1-2, with a possible D match to TRBD1 (6 bases). The germline V gene has CDR1 SGHNT and CDR2 YYREEE (reference sequence). V was shortened by 4 bases and J by 4 bases, with 11 bases between the two germline ends. There are 13 residues in the CDR3. The CDR3 DNA sequence: TGTGCCAGCAGCCCCGGGACACTCTATGGCTACACCTTC. This sequence encodes CASSPGTLYGYTF.

The chain links TRBV4-1 to TRBJ1-2, with a possible D match to TRBD1 (6 bases). The germline V gene encodes CDR1 MGHRA and CDR2 YSYEKL. The CDR3 extends over 15 amino acids. Trimming took 0 bases from V and 7 from J, leaving 15 bases between them. In DNA, the CDR3 is TGCGCCAGCAGCCAAGAGGCGGGGGCCAAGGGTGGCTACACCTTC. Translated, it gives CASSQEAGAKGGYTF.

V usage is TRBV5-5 and J usage is TRBJ1-2; 7 bases fit TRBD1. The V segment lost 1 base and the J segment 4 bases; nucleotides outside the gene matches: 4. The CDR3 extends over 14 amino acids. Germline CDR1 reads SGHKS; CDR2 reads YYEKEE (reference sequence). This chain's CDR3 is CASSLQGGIYGYTF. In DNA form, the CDR3 reads TGTGCCAGCAGCTTGCAGGGGGGTATCTATGGCTACACCTTC. The full variable domain, rest sourced from reference TRBV5-5 and TRBJ1-2, is DAGVTQSPTHLIKTRGQQVTLRCSPISGHKSVSWYQQVLGQGPQFIFQYYEKEERGRGNFPDRFSARQFPNYSSELNVNALLLGDSALYLCASSLQGGIYGYTFGSGTRLTVV.

The chain carries TRBV7-9 and TRBJ1-6, with TRBD1 identical over 7 bases. Germline V lookup: CDR1 SEHNR, CDR2 FQNEAQ (reference sequence). This CDR3 is 16 amino acids long. The V gene end was trimmed by 5 bases and the J gene end by 4 bases; junction bases not matched to a gene: 8. The CDR3 region has the DNA TGTGCCAGCAGCCTCGGTTCAGGGGGATATAATTCACCCCTCCACTTT. Translated, it gives CASSLGSGGYNSPLHF.

A word on this clone: This specimen includes other DNA sequences encoding the same CDR3. J is TRBJ1-2 and V is TRBV4-2; possible D gene TRBD1, 6 bases. This CDR3 spans 14 amino acids. Germline CDR1 is LGHNA and CDR2 is YNFKEQ. V lost 2 bases to trimming and J lost 2 bases, with 9 bases between them. In nucleotides, the CDR3 is TGTGCCAGCAGCCAAACCGGGACAAACTATGGCTACACCTTC. It encodes CASSQTGTNYGYTF.

The J gene is TRBJ2-5, the V gene TRBV5-1; 14 bases are shared with TRBD2. Germline V gives CDR1 SGHRS, CDR2 YFSETQ. The CDR3 is 16 residues long. J was trimmed by 4 bases and V by 4 bases; bases with no gene match: 6. The CDR3 DNA sequence: TGCGCCAGCAGCCCGTCGACTAGCGGGGGGGGAGAGACCCAGTACTTC. This translates into CASSPSTSGGGETQYF.

The sample holds a few counts of this clone. This rearrangement joins TRBV18 to TRBJ2-7, with D possibly being TRBD1 or TRBD2 (5 bases each). V was cut by 3 bases and J by 5 bases, with 14 bases left in between. This CDR3 region has 14 residues. Germline assignment: CDR1 KGHSH and CDR2 LQKENI. The CDR3 region has the DNA TGTGCCAGCTCACCTAAAATGGGGGACCACGAGCAGTACTTC. Translating it yields CASSPKMGDHEQYF.

This chain links TRBV7-9 with TRBJ2-2; 13 nucleotides agree with TRBD2. The CDR3 extends over 15 amino acids. The V gene end was trimmed by 5 bases and the J gene end by 9 bases; junction bases not matched to a gene: 6. The germline gives CDR1 SEHNR, CDR2 FQNEAQ (reference sequence). DNA of the CDR3: TGTGCCAGCAGCCCCTCCGGGACTAGCGGGAGGGAGCTGTTTTTT. Its protein product is CASSPSGTSGRELFF.

By sample share, this clone is medium-sized. The rearrangement uses TRBV6-1 and TRBJ2-7; D ambiguous. The CDR3 loop spans 13 amino acids. Germline CDR1 is MNHNS and CDR2 is SASEGT. V gave up 3 bases and J gave up 2 bases, with 8 bases separating them. DNA of the CDR3: TGTGCCAGCAGTGACTACGGGCCCTACGAGCAGTACTTC. This sequence encodes CASSDYGPYEQYF.